A selection of T cell receptor beta chains follows, all from one sample in a study of shared clonotypes between healthy human individuals. The protocol was immunoSEQ multiplex PCR, while the TCRdb copy is restricted to in-frame clones and leaves out a portion. The sample lists about 2.3 million clones, under 95% occurring once. The sample was naive CD4+ T cells from PBMCs. Source of these receptors: a man between 18 and 29 years old in good health. Some clones in this sample may be carry-over from other donors' samples. The CDR3 runs from the conserved cysteine through the conserved F or W. D genes are given only for firm matches. Not all rows give a size; the values are once, few, many and, for expanded clones, a class.

CDR3aa,CDR3nt,v_gene,j_gene,abundance,d_gene
CASSFGRGIYSSGANVLTF,TGTGCCAGCTCCTTTGGGCGAGGGATTTACTCCTCTGGGGCCAACGTCCTGACTTTC,TRBV18,TRBJ2-6,NA,NA
CASETSGQGGEKLFF,TGTGCCAGTGAGACCTCGGGACAGGGGGGTGAAAAACTGTTTTTT,TRBV28,TRBJ1-4,once,TRBD1
CASSQALRNNEQFF,TGCGCCAGCAGCCAAGCGCTCCGAAATAATGAGCAGTTCTTC,TRBV4-3,TRBJ2-1,NA,NA
CATSRVAIGVAVEQYF,TGTGCCACCAGCAGAGTTGCGATAGGGGTAGCTGTCGAGCAGTACTTC,TRBV15,TRBJ2-7,NA,NA
CASSGHSGNTIYF,TGTGCCAGCAGTGGCCACTCTGGAAACACCATATATTTT,TRBV25-1,TRBJ1-3,NA,NA
CASSPGRATGYTF,TGTGCCAGCAGCCCCGGGAGGGCGACTGGCTACACCTTC,TRBV7-2,TRBJ1-2,NA,NA
CASSAGQGTYEQYF,TGTGCCAGCTCAGCAGGACAGGGGACCTACGAGCAGTACTTC,TRBV18,TRBJ2-7,NA,TRBD1
CASSPPKKEQFF,TGTGCCAGCTCACCACCCAAGAAAGAGCAGTTCTTC,TRBV18,TRBJ2-1,NA,NA
CASTGRGETQYF,TGTGCCAGCACCGGACGGGGGGAGACCCAGTACTTC,TRBV28,TRBJ2-5,few,NA
CASRGLAGLGTDTQYF,TGTGCCAGCAGGGGGCTAGCGGGTTTGGGCACAGATACGCAGTATTTT,TRBV2,TRBJ2-3,NA,TRBD2
CASSLQGTPNTGELFF,TGTGCCAGCAGCTTACAGGGGACACCGAACACCGGGGAGCTGTTTTTT,TRBV7-3,TRBJ2-2,NA,NA
CAISLLAASYNEQFF,TGTGCCATCAGTCTGCTAGCTGCATCCTACAATGAGCAGTTCTTC,TRBV10-3,TRBJ2-1,NA,NA
CASSLVREPGANVLTF,TGTGCCAGCAGCTTGGTCAGGGAGCCGGGGGCCAACGTCCTGACTTTC,TRBV5-6,TRBJ2-6,NA,NA
CASSFKNIVVGGYTF,TGTGCCAGCAGTTTCAAAAATATTGTCGTCGGCGGCTACACCTTC,TRBV5-4,TRBJ1-2,NA,NA
CASSQPGRGQKLFF,TGTGCCAGCAGCCAACCCGGCAGGGGGCAAAAACTGTTTTTT,TRBV4-2,TRBJ1-4,NA,TRBD1
CASSRSSMNQPQHF,TGTGCCAGCAGCCGTTCTTCGATGAATCAGCCCCAGCATTTT,TRBV16,TRBJ1-5,NA,NA
CASSLLGAANQPQHF,TGTGCCAGCAGTTTACTAGGGGCGGCCAATCAGCCCCAGCATTTT,TRBV27,TRBJ1-5,NA,NA
CSVAGQIMNTEAFF,TGCAGCGTTGCGGGACAGATTATGAACACTGAAGCTTTCTTT,TRBV29-1,TRBJ1-1,once,TRBD1
CASSQDRLTDTQYF,TGTGCCAGCAGCCAGGACAGGTTAACAGATACGCAGTATTTT,TRBV14,TRBJ2-3,once,TRBD1
CASSGTRSTGELFF,TGTGCCAGCTCTGGTACCCGATCCACCGGGGAGCTGTTTTTT,TRBV18,TRBJ2-2,NA,NA
CASSQARGQGGAEAFF,TGTGCCAGCAGCCAAGCAAGGGGACAGGGCGGAGCTGAAGCTTTCTTT,TRBV4-2,TRBJ1-1,NA,TRBD1
CASSQFQLQYNSPLHF,TGCGCCAGCAGCCAATTCCAGCTCCAGTATAATTCACCCCTCCACTTT,TRBV4-1,TRBJ1-6,NA,NA
CASSQEGGTYNEQFF,TGCGCCAGCAGCCAAGAGGGCGGGACCTACAATGAGCAGTTCTTC,TRBV4-3,TRBJ2-1,NA,NA
CASSPPGQVQETQYF,TGTGCCAGCAGCCCCCCGGGACAGGTACAAGAGACCCAGTACTTC,TRBV7-3,TRBJ2-5,NA,TRBD1
CASSLERADTQYF,TGTGCCAGCAGCTTGGAACGCGCAGATACGCAGTATTTT,TRBV5-4,TRBJ2-3,NA,NA
CASSFRQVGGGELFF,TGTGCCAGCAGCTTTCGACAGGTCGGGGGCGGGGAGCTGTTTTTT,TRBV5-4,TRBJ2-2,NA,NA
CASSLLAGGLETQYF,TGCGCCAGCAGCTTACTAGCGGGAGGGCTAGAGACCCAGTACTTC,TRBV5-1,TRBJ2-5,NA,TRBD2
CASSRDPGETQYF,TGCGCCAGCAGCAGGGATCCAGGAGAGACCCAGTACTTC,TRBV5-1,TRBJ2-5,NA,NA
CASSPRLQYTETQYF,TGTGCCAGCAGCCCTCGTCTGCAGTATACAGAGACCCAGTACTTC,TRBV9,TRBJ2-5,NA,NA
CASSRNRGETQYF,TGTGCCAGTAGTAGGAACAGGGGAGAGACCCAGTACTTC,TRBV19,TRBJ2-5,NA,TRBD1
CASGLVGSWGAFF,TGTGCTAGTGGTTTGGTGGGTTCTTGGGGGGCTTTCTTT,TRBV12-5,TRBJ1-1,NA,NA
CASSLGSLAGAYEQYF,TGTGCCAGCAGCTTAGGGTCACTAGCGGGAGCCTACGAGCAGTACTTC,TRBV7-3,TRBJ2-7,NA,TRBD2
CASSTFLALAGVGEQYF,TGTGCCAGTAGTACCTTTCTAGCTTTAGCGGGAGTCGGCGAGCAGTACTTC,TRBV19,TRBJ2-7,NA,TRBD2
CASRAPGTHGYTF,TGTGCCAGCCGAGCCCCGGGCACACATGGCTACACCTTC,TRBV2,TRBJ1-2,NA,NA
CASSYRTGGLAEAFF,TGTGCCAGCAGTTACCGAACAGGGGGCCTCGCTGAAGCTTTCTTT,TRBV6-6,TRBJ1-1,NA,TRBD1
CASRVLTGTSSHGEQFF,TGTGCCAGCAGGGTACTGACCGGGACTAGCTCGCACGGTGAGCAGTTCTTC,TRBV28,TRBJ2-1,NA,TRBD2
CASSGGLASYNEQFF,TGTGCCAGCAGTGGGGGGCTAGCCTCCTACAATGAGCAGTTCTTC,TRBV6-1,TRBJ2-1,NA,NA
CASSDSSGGEGETQYF,TGTGCCAGCAGTGATTCGAGTGGGGGAGAGGGAGAGACCCAGTACTTC,TRBV25-1,TRBJ2-5,NA,NA
CASSLQTDRGGYGYTF,TGCGCCAGCAGCTTGCAGACTGACAGGGGAGGCTATGGCTACACCTTC,TRBV5-1,TRBJ1-2,NA,TRBD1
CASSFERTSGRHNEQFF,TGTGCCAGCAGCTTCGAAAGGACTAGCGGGAGACACAATGAGCAGTTCTTC,TRBV5-6,TRBJ2-1,NA,TRBD2
CATSPRGGVQETQYF,TGTGCCACCAGCCCCCGAGGTGGTGTGCAAGAGACCCAGTACTTC,TRBV15,TRBJ2-5,NA,NA
CASSFSYPGQTNEKLFF,TGTGCCAGCAGCTTTAGTTATCCGGGCCAAACTAATGAAAAACTGTTTTTT,TRBV11-3,TRBJ1-4,NA,NA
CASSLSPAGKQFF,TGTGCCAGCAGTTTATCCCCGGCGGGAAAGCAGTTCTTC,TRBV27,TRBJ2-1,NA,NA
CASSRGLGDEQYF,TGTGCCAGCAGTCGGGGCCTAGGGGACGAGCAGTACTTC,TRBV7-3,TRBJ2-7,once,NA
CASSGTGRNSPLHF,TGTGCCAGCAGTGGGACAGGGAGGAATTCACCCCTCCACTTT,TRBV7-2,TRBJ1-6,NA,TRBD1
CASSVDFGEQFF,TGTGCCAGCAGTGTGGACTTTGGTGAGCAGTTCTTC,TRBV2,TRBJ2-1,NA,NA
CASAASGDWGEQYF,TGTGCCAGTGCTGCCTCAGGGGATTGGGGGGAGCAGTACTTC,TRBV19,TRBJ2-7,NA,NA